These 5 T cell receptor beta chains originate from one sample sequenced in a study of T cells in Graves' hyperthyroidism and ophthalmopathy. Amplified regions were TCR beta CDR3 sequences from RNA transcripts. Carried out on the TCR CDR3, a first-round RT-PCR used the HTBI primer set. TCRdb passed the multiplex PCR reads through MiXCR, listing each CDR3 protein once. The sample yields approximately 560,000 distinct CDR3 sequences, around 42% seen once. The specimen was peripheral blood or thyroid tissue (not recorded which). The receptors were sampled from a woman between 18 and 29 years old with Graves' hyperthyroidism.

Of note for this clonotype: Just one base apart from a much larger clone, this may be a read error. The rearrangement uses TRBV7-3 and TRBJ2-7, with 14 bases that match TRBD2. This CDR3 spans 16 amino acids. Germline CDR1 is SGHTA and CDR2 is FQGTGA. The CDR3 DNA is TGTGCCAGCACCCCTGAGTGGGGACTAGCGGGAGTAGAGCAGTGCTTC. Protein product: CASTPEWGLAGVEQCF.

The chain couples TRBV10-3 to TRBJ1-6, with 9 bases aligning to TRBD1. This CDR3 has 14 residues. Germline lookup yields CDR1 ENHRY and CDR2 SYGVKD. The junction had 7 bases not matched to a gene; V was cut back by 10 bases and J by 6 bases. The CDR3 coding sequence is TGTGCCAGCAGGGAGGGACAGGGTAATTCACCCCTCCACTTT. Amino acid sequence: CASREGQGNSPLHF.

The chain employs TRBV15 and TRBJ1-1; D not resolved. The CDR3 has 14 amino acids. V was trimmed by 0 bases and J by 4 bases, leaving 9 bases between them. CDR1 and CDR2 (germline): LNHNV, YYDKDF (reference sequence). CDR3 region: CATSRDTGTTEAFF. CDR3 sequence (DNA): TGTGCCACCAGCAGAGATACGGGCACCACTGAAGCTTTCTTT.

V gene TRBV10-3 combines with J gene TRBJ1-2, with D perhaps TRBD1 (5 bases). The CDR3 is 16 amino acids. Per the germline V gene, CDR1 is ENHRY and CDR2 is SYGVKD. V was pared by 8 bases and J by 4 bases, with 23 bases between. CDR3 amino acids: CAIVPTPGPEGYGYTF. The CDR3 DNA sequence: TGTGCCATCGTACCCACCCCGGGGCCCGAAGGCTATGGCTACACCTTC.

The chain couples TRBV7-6 to TRBJ2-6; no clear D. Per germline, CDR1 SGHVS and CDR2 FNYEAQ. This CDR3 contains 18 residues. Trimming stripped 4 bases from V and 0 bases from J, with 16 bases between. The CDR3 spells CASSSLRTDDSGANVLTF. In DNA, the CDR3 is TGTGCCAGCAGCTCCCTACGGACGGACGACTCTGGGGCCAACGTCCTGACTTTC.